These 15 T cell receptor beta chains share one sample of origin, sequenced in a study of cytomegalovirus exposure and HLA in healthy donors. PCR used 60 Vbeta primers and 13 Jbeta primers. Data came from immunoSEQ multiplex PCR; TCRdb stores just in-frame clones and leaves some out. The table has 100,000 or so clones, 81% seen once. Sequences were obtained from PBMCs. The receptors derive from a man aged 35 to 55 in good health and CMV-seropositive.

The V and J genes are TRBV11-2 and TRBJ2-7, with 12 bases aligning to TRBD2. Unmatched junction bases numbered 7, after V lost 5 bases and J lost 5 bases. The CDR3 consists of 15 residues. Germline loops: CDR1 SGHAT, CDR2 FQNNGV. In DNA form, the CDR3 reads TGTGCCAGCAGCCGCCTTACTAGCGGGGGGAACGAGCAGTACTTC. The encoded protein is CASSRLTSGGNEQYF.

CDR3 DNA: TGTGCCATCAGTGAGTCGGGCGGGGATGGCTACACCTTC. Its protein is CAISESGGDGYTF. V gene TRBV10-3 combines with J gene TRBJ1-2; D gene unclear. Between the trimmed V and J ends, which lost 0 bases and 6 bases, there was a span of 8 bases. Germline CDR1 and CDR2: ENHRY and SYGVKD. This CDR3 has 13 residues.

V is TRBV5-6 and J is TRBJ1-5, with D unresolved. V lost 1 base and J lost 4, with 3 bases in between. From germline, CDR1 is SGHDT and CDR2 YYEEEE. CDR3 length equals 12 residues. The CDR3 DNA is TGTGCCAGCAGCTTGTTAAATCAGCCCCAGCATTTT. Protein product: CASSLLNQPQHF.

This clone has more than one count but fewer than ten. This rearrangement joins TRBV28 to TRBJ1-2; TRBD1 might be the D (5 bases). Germline CDR1 and CDR2: MDHEN and SYDVKM. The CDR3 sequence is 15 residues long. With 6 bases removed from V and 0 bases from J, the gap between germline ends came to 14 bases. In DNA, the CDR3 is TGTGCCAGCAGCTCCGGAGGGACTTCTAACTATGGCTACACCTTC. The encoded protein is CASSSGGTSNYGYTF.

This clone was seen a handful of times. This chain joins TRBV11-2 and TRBJ1-6; TRBD1 is a possible D gene (5 bases). CDR1 and CDR2 from the germline V gene are SGHAT and FQNNGV. The CDR3 totals 15 residues. Trimming removed 6 bases at V and 6 bases at J, with 15 bases between. In nucleotides, the CDR3 is TGTGCCAGCAGAATTCTTGGGCAGGGTAATTCACCCCTCCACTTT. Translating it yields CASRILGQGNSPLHF.

The chain couples TRBV5-4 to TRBJ2-3; 8 bases are a match to TRBD2. V lost 4 bases, J lost 2 bases, and 3 bases stayed unmatched. Germline CDR1 is SGHNT and CDR2 is YYREEE (reference sequence). The CDR3 runs to 14 residues. The CDR3 nucleotides are TGTGCCAGCAGCCTAGCGGGTACCACAGATACGCAGTATTTT. This codes for CASSLAGTTDTQYF. Combining the CDR3 with reference TRBV5-4 and TRBJ2-3 gives the whole variable domain ETGVTQSPTHLIKTRGQQVTLRCSSQSGHNTVSWYQQALGQGPQFIFQYYREEENGRGNFPPRFSGLQFPNYSSELNVNALELDDSALYLCASSLAGTTDTQYFGPGTRLTVL.

The chain uses TRBV14 and TRBJ1-3; D remains ambiguous. The V gene lost 6 bases and the J gene lost 2 bases, with 17 bases spanning the gap. The CDR3 runs 16 residues. Germline V gene data show CDR1 as SGHDN and CDR2 as FVKESK. CDR3 residues: CASSPLRGITGNTIYF. CDR3 DNA: TGTGCCAGCAGTCCCCTGAGAGGGATTACTGGAAACACCATATATTTT.

The rearrangement uses TRBV19 and TRBJ2-5; TRBD2 aligns across 8 bases. Germline loops: CDR1 LNHDA, CDR2 SQIVND (reference sequence). The J segment lost 5 bases and the V segment lost 4 bases, leaving 3 bases of the junction unmatched. The CDR3 runs to 13 residues. This CDR3 is CASSSGGRETQYF. Here the CDR3 DNA reads TGTGCCAGTAGTAGCGGGGGGCGGGAGACCCAGTACTTC.

The rearrangement links TRBV5-6 to TRBJ2-1; TRBD2 aligns across 7 bases. The CDR3 sequence is 16 residues long. Germline loops: CDR1 SGHDT, CDR2 YYEEEE. V dropped 2 bases and J dropped 4; count of bases not matched to a gene: 9. CDR3 residues: CASSFFASGEYNEQFF. CDR3 in DNA: TGTGCCAGCAGCTTTTTCGCTAGCGGAGAATACAATGAGCAGTTCTTC.

The gene calls are TRBV18 and TRBJ1-5; 8 positions agree with TRBD1. The CDR3 has 14 residues. CDR1 and CDR2 from the germline V gene are KGHSH and LQKENI. V was clipped by 4 bases and J by 4 bases; unmatched bases: 3. The CDR3: CASSLGQENQPQHF. CDR3 bases: TGTGCCAGCTCACTGGGACAGGAGAATCAGCCCCAGCATTTT.

The rearrangement joins TRBV27 to TRBJ1-5, with 7 bases lining up with TRBD1. The length of the CDR3 is 19 residues. CDR1 is MNHEY, CDR2 SMNVEV, per germline (reference sequence). Trimming removed 0 bases from V and 0 bases from J; junction bases left unmatched: 11. This CDR3 reads CASSLSAGTVLYSNQPQHF. DNA of the CDR3: TGTGCCAGCAGTTTATCGGCGGGGACAGTTCTCTATAGCAATCAGCCCCAGCATTTT.

The sample holds a few counts of this clone. The chain uses TRBV6-6 and TRBJ2-1; TRBD2 matches 7 bases. Trimming cost V 6 bases and J 0 bases; bases outside gene matches: 5. CDR1 and CDR2 from the germline V gene are MNHNY and SVGAGI (reference sequence). The CDR3 totals 15 residues. CDR3 sequence: CASSSSGTSYNEQFF. CDR3 nucleotide sequence: TGTGCCAGCAGCTCCAGCGGGACCTCCTACAATGAGCAGTTCTTC.

CDR3 sequence reads: CASSLGPVTGHYEQYF. The CDR3 nucleotides read TGTGCCAGCAGCTTAGGGCCGGTGACAGGGCACTACGAGCAGTACTTC. The chain recombines TRBV7-7 with TRBJ2-7, with 7 bases identical to TRBD1. The trim removed 1 base at V and 3 bases at J, leaving 9 bases unmatched. CDR3 length: 16 residues. Germline lookup yields CDR1 SSHAT and CDR2 FNYEAQ (reference sequence).

The V and J genes are TRBV2 and TRBJ2-2, with D perhaps TRBD1 (5 bases). CDR3 size: 14 residues. Germline-derived CDR1 and CDR2 are SNHLY and FYNNEI. Trimming removed 7 bases from V and 8 bases from J, with 17 bases in between. The CDR3 loop reads CASTIPGRTGELFF. DNA for the CDR3: TGTGCCAGCACCATTCCAGGGCGCACTGGGGAGCTGTTTTTT.

The chain links TRBV2 to TRBJ2-1; 9 nucleotides match TRBD1. The CDR3 length is 11 residues. The V gene's germline CDR1 is SNHLY and CDR2 FYNNEI. V gave up 8 bases and J gave up 12 bases; unmatched junction bases: 5. CDR3 nucleotides: TGTGCCAGCTTCACAGGGGGCCGGCAGTTCTTC. Translation gives CASFTGGRQFF.